The 13 T cell receptor beta chains presented below share a single source sample, sequenced in a study of cytomegalovirus exposure and HLA in healthy donors. PCR primers comprised 60 Vbeta and 13 Jbeta primers. Assay used: immunoSEQ multiplex PCR; TCRdb lists only in-frame clones, some missing. The data contain approximately 180,000 clones, more than 75% of them singletons. Sample: PBMCs. The origin of the receptors is a woman aged 45 to 65 in good health and CMV-seronegative.

A few counts support this clone. The gene calls are TRBV25-1 and TRBJ1-2; the match to TRBD1 covers 9 bases. The V gene's germline CDR1 is MGHDK and CDR2 SYGVNS. The CDR3 loop spans 16 amino acids. After removal of 5 bases from V and 1 base from J, the junction contained 8 bases not matched to a gene. The CDR3 here is CASSQTRDRDNYGYTF. DNA for the CDR3: TGTGCCAGCAGTCAAACCCGGGACAGGGATAACTATGGCTACACCTTC.

The chain couples TRBV19 to TRBJ2-1; D might be TRBD2 (5 bases). V lost 6 bases, J lost 4 bases, and 16 bases lay in between. CDR3 length: 15 residues. Looked up from germline, CDR1 is LNHDA and CDR2 is SQIVND (reference sequence). The CDR3 region has the DNA TGTGCCAGTAGGGTCGCCGGGGAAACTTACAATGAGCAGTTCTTC. This gives the protein CASRVAGETYNEQFF. Full variable domain (remainder filled in from reference TRBV19 and TRBJ2-1): DGGITQSPKYLFRKEGQNVTLSCEQNLNHDAMYWYRQDPGQGLRLIYYSQIVNDFQKGDIAEGYSVSREKKESFPLTVTSAQKNPTAFYLCASRVAGETYNEQFFGPGTRLTVL.

This chain uses TRBV14 with TRBJ1-1; 8 nucleotides agree with TRBD1. This CDR3 has 14 amino acids. The germline V gene encodes CDR1 SGHDN and CDR2 FVKESK. The V and J ends lost 4 bases and 3 bases, in that order; junction bases with no gene match: 4. As DNA, the CDR3 is TGTGCCAGCAGCCTGACAGGGGTTCACACTGAAGCTTTCTTT. It specifies CASSLTGVHTEAFF.

Concerning this clone itself: At one of its ends the junction is not consistent with the germline gene, which may arise from a read error. CDR3 in amino acids: CASSEFGDTF. The CDR3 coding sequence is TGTGCCAGCAGTGAATTCGGGGACACCTTT. The chain recombines TRBV6-1 with TRBJ1-1; weak D call: TRBD1 (6 bases). This CDR3 has 10 amino acids. CDR1 and CDR2 from the germline V gene are MNHNS and SASEGT.

The chain recombines TRBV7-9 with TRBJ1-1, with a weak D call TRBD1 (5 bases). CDR1 SEHNR and CDR2 FQNEAQ come from the germline V gene (reference sequence). V was clipped by 5 bases and J by 0 bases, with 13 bases between them. The CDR3 extends over 15 amino acids. For the CDR3, the DNA is TGTGCCAGCAGCCTCCTCAGGGTAATGAACACTGAAGCTTTCTTT. This sequence encodes CASSLLRVMNTEAFF.

This clone was counted once. The rearrangement links TRBV5-1 to TRBJ2-5; a possible D gene is TRBD2 (5 bases). CDR3 size: 14 residues. Germline CDR1 is SGHRS and CDR2 is YFSETQ. The V gene lost 4 bases and the J gene lost 7 bases, with 17 bases spanning the gap. This CDR3 reads CASSRRSPEGTQYF. As DNA, the CDR3 is TGCGCCAGCAGCAGGAGGTCGCCAGAGGGGACCCAGTACTTC.

In regard to this clone: Other DNA sequences in this specimen translate into the identical CDR3. The chain employs TRBV7-2 and TRBJ2-5; D gene ambiguous. Trimming removed 1 base at V and 2 bases at J, with 8 bases between. Per germline, CDR1 SGHTA and CDR2 FQGNSA. This CDR3 region has 14 residues. CDR3 residues: CASSLGGGQETQYF. DNA for the CDR3: TGTGCCAGCAGCTTAGGAGGCGGACAAGAGACCCAGTACTTC.

The chain joins TRBV15 to TRBJ2-7, with 8 bases matching TRBD2. V was pared by 0 bases and J by 3 bases, with 10 bases of the junction left unmatched. Germline CDR1 and CDR2: LNHNV and YYDKDF (reference sequence). This CDR3 has 17 amino acids. In DNA, the CDR3 is TGTGCCACCAGCAGAGAATCCTATGGTGCGGGAGGCTACGAGCAGTACTTC. Its protein product is CATSRESYGAGGYEQYF.

The chain joins TRBV10-3 to TRBJ2-3; maybe TRBD2 (6 bases). Germline V gene data show CDR1 as ENHRY and CDR2 as SYGVKD. With 0 bases removed from V and 2 bases from J, the gap between germline ends came to 15 bases. This CDR3 is built from 17 residues. The CDR3 sequence: CAISESGGRGPTDTQYF. CDR3 nucleotides: TGTGCCATCAGTGAGTCGGGAGGAAGGGGCCCCACAGATACGCAGTATTTT.

The V call is TRBV19, the J call TRBJ2-5; 7 bases are a match to TRBD2. V was clipped by 2 bases and J by 4 bases; unmatched bases: 10. The V gene's germline CDR1 is LNHDA and CDR2 SQIVND (reference sequence). The CDR3 runs to 16 residues. CDR3 DNA sequence: TGTGCCAGTAGTATAAGGGCGGGAGCTGTGGGAGAGACCCAGTACTTC. Residues: CASSIRAGAVGETQYF.

A single count supports this clone. The chain joins TRBV15 to TRBJ2-2; weak D call: TRBD1 (6 bases). Germline V lookup: CDR1 LNHNV, CDR2 YYDKDF (reference sequence). The CDR3 has 17 residues. V was clipped by 1 base and J by 7 bases, with 19 bases between them. The DNA of the CDR3 is TGTGCCACCAGCAGAGGTGGACAGCGCGTAGGGCACGGGGAGCTGTTTTTT. Protein: CATSRGGQRVGHGELFF.

The V call is TRBV18, the J call TRBJ2-1; D remains ambiguous. The length of the CDR3 is 16 residues. V was shortened by 0 bases and J by 0 bases, with 9 bases between the two germline ends. Germline V gene sequence: CDR1 KGHSH, CDR2 LQKENI. In nucleotides, the CDR3 is TGTGCCAGCTCACCACCGGGTAGGAGCTCCTACAATGAGCAGTTCTTC. The encoded protein is CASSPPGRSSYNEQFF.

This chain connects TRBV6-6 to TRBJ1-5; D remains ambiguous. This CDR3 has 16 amino acids. Germline V CDR1 and CDR2: MNHNY, SVGAGI (reference sequence). Trimming removed 1 base at V and 0 bases at J, with 10 bases between. CDR3 sequence (DNA): TGTGCCAGCAGTTACTTTGGACGGGATAGCAATCAGCCCCAGCATTTT. Its translation: CASSYFGRDSNQPQHF.